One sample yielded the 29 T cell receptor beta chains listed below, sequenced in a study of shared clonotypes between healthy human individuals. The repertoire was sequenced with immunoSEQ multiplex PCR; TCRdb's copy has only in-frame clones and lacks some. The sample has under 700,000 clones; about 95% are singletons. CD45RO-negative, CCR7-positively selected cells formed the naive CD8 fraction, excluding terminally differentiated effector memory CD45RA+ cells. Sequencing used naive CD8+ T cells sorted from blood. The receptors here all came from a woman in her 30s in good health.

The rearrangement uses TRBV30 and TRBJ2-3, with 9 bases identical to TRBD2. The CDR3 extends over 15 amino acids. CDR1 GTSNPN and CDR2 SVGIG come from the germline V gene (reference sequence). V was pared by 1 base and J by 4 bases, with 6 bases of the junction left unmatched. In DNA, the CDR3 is TGTGCCTGGAGTGGAAATAGCGGGAGCGCAGATACGCAGTATTTT. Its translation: CAWSGNSGSADTQYF.

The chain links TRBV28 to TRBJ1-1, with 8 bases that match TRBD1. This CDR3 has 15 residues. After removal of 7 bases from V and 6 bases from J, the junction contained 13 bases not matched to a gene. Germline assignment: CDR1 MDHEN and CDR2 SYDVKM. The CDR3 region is CASTLTTGGIPEAFF. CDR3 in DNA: TGTGCCAGCACCCTCACAACAGGGGGGATCCCTGAAGCTTTCTTT.

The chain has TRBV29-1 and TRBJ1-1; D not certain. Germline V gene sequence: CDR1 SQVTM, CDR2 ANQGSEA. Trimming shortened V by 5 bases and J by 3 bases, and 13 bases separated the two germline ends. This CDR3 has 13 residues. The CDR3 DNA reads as TGCAGCGTTTGGTCAGAGGAGGACACTGAAGCTTTCTTT. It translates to CSVWSEEDTEAFF.

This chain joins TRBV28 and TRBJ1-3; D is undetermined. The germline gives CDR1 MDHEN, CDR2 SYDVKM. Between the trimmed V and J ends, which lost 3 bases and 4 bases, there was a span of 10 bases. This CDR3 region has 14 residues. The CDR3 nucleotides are TGTGCCAGCAGTTTGGAGGGCACCGGAAACACCATATATTTT. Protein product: CASSLEGTGNTIYF.

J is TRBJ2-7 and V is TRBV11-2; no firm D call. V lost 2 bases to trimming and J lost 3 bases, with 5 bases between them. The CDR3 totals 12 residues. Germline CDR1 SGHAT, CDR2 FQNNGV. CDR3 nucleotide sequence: TGTGCCAGCAGCTTAATCTTCTACGAGCAGTACTTC. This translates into CASSLIFYEQYF.

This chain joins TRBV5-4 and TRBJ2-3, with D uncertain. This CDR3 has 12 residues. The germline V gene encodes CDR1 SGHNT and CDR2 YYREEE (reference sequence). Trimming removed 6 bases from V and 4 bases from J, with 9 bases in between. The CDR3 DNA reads TGTGCCAGCACCAACGATCCAGATACGCAGTATTTT. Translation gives CASTNDPDTQYF.

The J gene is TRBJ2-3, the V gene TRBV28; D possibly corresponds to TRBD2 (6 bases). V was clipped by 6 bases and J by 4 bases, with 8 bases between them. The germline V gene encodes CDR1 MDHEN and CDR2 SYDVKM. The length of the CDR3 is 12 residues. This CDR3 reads CASRGTSDTQYF. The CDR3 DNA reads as TGTGCCAGCAGAGGGACTTCAGATACGCAGTATTTT.

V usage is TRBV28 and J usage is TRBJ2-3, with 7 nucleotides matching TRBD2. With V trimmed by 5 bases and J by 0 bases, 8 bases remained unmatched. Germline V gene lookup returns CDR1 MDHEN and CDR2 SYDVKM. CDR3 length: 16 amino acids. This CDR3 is CASSKRSGYSTDTQYF. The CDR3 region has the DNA TGTGCCAGCAGTAAACGTAGCGGGTATAGCACAGATACGCAGTATTTT. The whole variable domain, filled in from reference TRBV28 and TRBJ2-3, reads DVKVTQSSRYLVKRTGEKVFLECVQDMDHENMFWYRQDPGLGLRLIYFSYDVKMKEKGDIPEGYSVSREKKERFSLILESASTNQTSMYLCASSKRSGYSTDTQYFGPGTRLTVL.

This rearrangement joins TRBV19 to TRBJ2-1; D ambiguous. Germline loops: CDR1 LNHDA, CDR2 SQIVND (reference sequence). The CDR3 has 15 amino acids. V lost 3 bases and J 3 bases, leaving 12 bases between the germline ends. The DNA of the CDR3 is TGTGCCAGTAGTATCCCGCGGAACCTCTACAATGAGCAGTTCTTC. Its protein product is CASSIPRNLYNEQFF. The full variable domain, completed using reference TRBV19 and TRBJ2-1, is DGGITQSPKYLFRKEGQNVTLSCEQNLNHDAMYWYRQDPGQGLRLIYYSQIVNDFQKGDIAEGYSVSREKKESFPLTVTSAQKNPTAFYLCASSIPRNLYNEQFFGPGTRLTVL.

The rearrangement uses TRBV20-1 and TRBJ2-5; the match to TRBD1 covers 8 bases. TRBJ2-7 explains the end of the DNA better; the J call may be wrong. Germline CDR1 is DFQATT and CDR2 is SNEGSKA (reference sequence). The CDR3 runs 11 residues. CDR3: CSADRGPEQYF. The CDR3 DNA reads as TGCAGTGCTGACAGGGGTCCCGAGCAGTACTTC.

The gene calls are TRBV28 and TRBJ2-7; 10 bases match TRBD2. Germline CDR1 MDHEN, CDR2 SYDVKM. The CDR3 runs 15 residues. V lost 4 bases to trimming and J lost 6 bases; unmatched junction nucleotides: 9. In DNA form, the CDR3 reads TGTGCCAGCAGTTCGAGCGGGAGGGCCTGGGGCGAGCAGTACTTC. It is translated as CASSSSGRAWGEQYF.

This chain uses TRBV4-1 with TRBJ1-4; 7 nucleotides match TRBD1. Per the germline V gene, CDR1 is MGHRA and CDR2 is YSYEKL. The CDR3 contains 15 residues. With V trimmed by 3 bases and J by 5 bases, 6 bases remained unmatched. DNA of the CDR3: TGCGCCAGCAGCCATCGACAGGGTGGGAATGAAAAACTGTTTTTT. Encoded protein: CASSHRQGGNEKLFF.

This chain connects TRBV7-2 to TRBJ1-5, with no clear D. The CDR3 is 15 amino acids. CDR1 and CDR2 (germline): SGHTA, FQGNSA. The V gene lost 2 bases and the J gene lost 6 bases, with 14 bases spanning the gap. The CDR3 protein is CASSLSVSGSQPQHF. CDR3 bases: TGTGCCAGCAGCTTATCAGTAAGTGGTAGTCAGCCCCAGCATTTT.

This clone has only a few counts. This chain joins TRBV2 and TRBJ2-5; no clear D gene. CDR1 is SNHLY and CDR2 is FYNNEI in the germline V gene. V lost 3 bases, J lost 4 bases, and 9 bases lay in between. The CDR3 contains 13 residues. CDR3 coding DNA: TGTGCCAGCAGTGAGGCCCGAACAGAGACCCAGTACTTC. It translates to CASSEARTETQYF. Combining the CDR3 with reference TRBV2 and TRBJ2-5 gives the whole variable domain EPEVTQTPSHQVTQMGQEVILRCVPISNHLYFYWYRQILGQKVEFLVSFYNNEISEKSEIFDDQFSVERPDGSNFTLKIRSTKLEDSAMYFCASSEARTETQYFGPGTRLLVL.

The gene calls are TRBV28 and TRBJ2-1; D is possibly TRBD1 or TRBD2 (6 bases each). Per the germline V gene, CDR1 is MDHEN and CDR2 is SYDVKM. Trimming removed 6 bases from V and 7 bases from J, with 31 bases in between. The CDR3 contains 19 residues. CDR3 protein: CASSQPIGGALGGWNEQFF. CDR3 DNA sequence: TGTGCCAGCAGCCAACCGATCGGAGGGGCCCTAGGGGGTTGGAATGAGCAGTTCTTC. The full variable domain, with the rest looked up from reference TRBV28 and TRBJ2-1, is DVKVTQSSRYLVKRTGEKVFLECVQDMDHENMFWYRQDPGLGLRLIYFSYDVKMKEKGDIPEGYSVSREKKERFSLILESASTNQTSMYLCASSQPIGGALGGWNEQFFGPGTRLTVL.

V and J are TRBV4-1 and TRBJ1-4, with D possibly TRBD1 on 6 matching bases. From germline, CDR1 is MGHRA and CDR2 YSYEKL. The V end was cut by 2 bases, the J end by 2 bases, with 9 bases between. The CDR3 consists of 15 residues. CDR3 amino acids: CASSQNRETNEKLFF. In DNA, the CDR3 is TGCGCCAGCAGCCAAAACAGGGAGACTAATGAAAAACTGTTTTTT.

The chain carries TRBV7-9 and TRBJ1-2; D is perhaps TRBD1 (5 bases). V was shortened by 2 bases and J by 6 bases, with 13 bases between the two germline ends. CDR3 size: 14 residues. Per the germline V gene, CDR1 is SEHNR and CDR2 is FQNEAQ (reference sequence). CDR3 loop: CASSLSGDGNGYTF. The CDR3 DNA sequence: TGTGCCAGCAGCTTAAGTGGGGACGGGAATGGCTACACCTTC.

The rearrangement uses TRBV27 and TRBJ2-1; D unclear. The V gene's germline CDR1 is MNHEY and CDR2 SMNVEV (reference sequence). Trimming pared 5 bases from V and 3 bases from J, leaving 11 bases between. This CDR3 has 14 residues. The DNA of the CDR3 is TGTGCCAGCAGTCCCCCACCGGACTACAATGAGCAGTTCTTC. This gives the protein CASSPPPDYNEQFF.

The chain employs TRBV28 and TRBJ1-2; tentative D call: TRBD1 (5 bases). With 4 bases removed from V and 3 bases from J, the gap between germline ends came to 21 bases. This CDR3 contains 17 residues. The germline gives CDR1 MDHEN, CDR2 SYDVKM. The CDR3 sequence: CASSSRWGDGLYYGYTF. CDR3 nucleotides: TGTGCCAGCAGTTCCCGATGGGGGGACGGACTTTACTATGGCTACACCTTC.

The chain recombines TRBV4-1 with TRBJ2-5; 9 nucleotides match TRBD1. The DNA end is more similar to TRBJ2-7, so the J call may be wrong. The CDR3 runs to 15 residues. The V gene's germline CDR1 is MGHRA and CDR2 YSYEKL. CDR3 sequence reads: CASSQVGTGNNEQYF. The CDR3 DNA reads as TGCGCCAGCAGCCAAGTGGGGACAGGGAATAACGAGCAGTACTTC.

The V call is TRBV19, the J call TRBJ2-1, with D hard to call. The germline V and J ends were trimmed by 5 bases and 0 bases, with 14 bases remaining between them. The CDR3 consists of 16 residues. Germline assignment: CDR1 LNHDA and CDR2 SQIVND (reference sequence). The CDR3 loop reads CASSWMGYNSYNEQFF. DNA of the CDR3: TGTGCCAGTAGTTGGATGGGCTATAACTCCTACAATGAGCAGTTCTTC.

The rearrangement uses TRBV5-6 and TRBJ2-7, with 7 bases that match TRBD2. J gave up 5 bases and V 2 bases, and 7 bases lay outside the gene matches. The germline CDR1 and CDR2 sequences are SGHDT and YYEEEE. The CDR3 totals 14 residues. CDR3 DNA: TGTGCCAGCAGCTTTTCTGCGGGAGTGGACGAGCAGTACTTC. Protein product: CASSFSAGVDEQYF. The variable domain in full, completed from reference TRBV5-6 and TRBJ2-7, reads DAGVTQSPTHLIKTRGQQVTLRCSPKSGHDTVSWYQQALGQGPQFIFQYYEEEERQRGNFPDRFSGHQFPNYSSELNVNALLLGDSALYLCASSFSAGVDEQYFGPGTRLTVT.

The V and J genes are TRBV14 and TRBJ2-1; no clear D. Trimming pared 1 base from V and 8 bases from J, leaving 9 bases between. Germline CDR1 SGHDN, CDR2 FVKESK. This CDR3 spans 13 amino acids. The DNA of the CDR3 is TGTGCCAGCAGCCAAGGATGGCCCGATGAGCAGTTCTTC. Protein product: CASSQGWPDEQFF.

CDR3 residues: CASSDSGGSQPQHF. In nucleotides, the CDR3 is TGTGCCAGCAGTGACTCGGGGGGGTCTCAGCCCCAGCATTTT. The V call is TRBV6-4, the J call TRBJ1-5; a weak D match, TRBD1 (5 bases). Germline V gene sequence: CDR1 MRHNA, CDR2 SNTAGT. Between the trimmed V and J ends, which lost 0 bases and 6 bases, there was a span of 9 bases. The CDR3 contains 14 residues.

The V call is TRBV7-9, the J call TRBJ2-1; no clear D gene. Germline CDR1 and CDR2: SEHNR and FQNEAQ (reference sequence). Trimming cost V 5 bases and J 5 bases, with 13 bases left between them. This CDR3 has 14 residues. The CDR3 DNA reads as TGTGCCAGCAGCAGAAAAAGGCCTCACAATGAGCAGTTCTTC. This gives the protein CASSRKRPHNEQFF.

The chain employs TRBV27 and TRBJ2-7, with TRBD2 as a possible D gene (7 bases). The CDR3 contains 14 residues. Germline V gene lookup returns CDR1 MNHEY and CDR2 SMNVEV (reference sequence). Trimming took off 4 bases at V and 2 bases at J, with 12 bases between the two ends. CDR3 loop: CASSWGGAAYEQYF. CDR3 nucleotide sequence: TGTGCCAGCAGTTGGGGGGGGGCGGCCTACGAGCAGTACTTC.

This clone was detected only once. CDR3 sequence: CASSINPGQPRNEQFF. Here the CDR3 DNA reads TGTGCCAGTAGTATAAACCCGGGACAGCCGCGGAATGAGCAGTTCTTC. The V call is TRBV19, the J call TRBJ2-1; 7 bases agree with TRBD1. The germline gives CDR1 LNHDA, CDR2 SQIVND (reference sequence). The CDR3 is 16 amino acids. V was clipped by 2 bases and J by 7 bases; unmatched bases: 11.

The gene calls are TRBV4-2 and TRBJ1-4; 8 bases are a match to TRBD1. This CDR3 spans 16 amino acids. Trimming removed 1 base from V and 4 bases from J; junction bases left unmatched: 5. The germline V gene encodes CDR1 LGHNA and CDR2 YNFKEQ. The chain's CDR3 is CASSQVEGTGNEKLFF. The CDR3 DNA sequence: TGTGCCAGCAGCCAAGTTGAGGGGACAGGTAATGAAAAACTGTTTTTT.

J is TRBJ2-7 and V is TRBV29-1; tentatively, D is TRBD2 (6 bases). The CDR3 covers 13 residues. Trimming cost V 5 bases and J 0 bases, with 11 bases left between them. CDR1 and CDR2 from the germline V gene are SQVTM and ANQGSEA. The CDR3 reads CSVKTGVSYEQYF. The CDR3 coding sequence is TGCAGCGTTAAGACGGGGGTCTCCTACGAGCAGTACTTC.